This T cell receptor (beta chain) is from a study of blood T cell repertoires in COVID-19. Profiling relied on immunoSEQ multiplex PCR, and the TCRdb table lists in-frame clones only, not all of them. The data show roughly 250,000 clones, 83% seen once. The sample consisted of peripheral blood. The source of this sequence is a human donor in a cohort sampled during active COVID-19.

The CDR3 bases are TGTGCCAGCAGTTTAACGACAGGGGGCGGCAATCAGCCCCAGCATTTT. Encoded protein: CASSLTTGGGNQPQHF. The chain joins TRBV27 to TRBJ1-5; 10 positions agree with TRBD1. The CDR3 has 16 amino acids. The junction had 3 bases not matched to a gene; V was cut back by 2 bases and J by 2 bases. Germline CDR1 reads MNHEY; CDR2 reads SMNVEV (reference sequence).